A single sample gave rise to the 6 T cell receptor beta chains below, sequenced in a study of T cell repertoires in cytomegalovirus infection. Each CDR3 protein gets one entry after TCRdb re-called the reads with MiXCR. The table records approximately 220,000 distinct CDR3 sequences, 35% to 45% of them present only once. No cognate antigen is known for these TCRs. The specimen comprised CD8+ T cells from cultured PBMCs, sampled from culture after CMV antigen stimulation. These receptors all come from a human donor in good health (CMV status not recorded). Some clones in this sample may be carry-over from other donors' samples.

This clonotype was seen more than once but under ten times. The CDR3 protein is CASRWLADNEQFF. The CDR3 DNA sequence: TGTGCCAGCAGATGGCTAGCGGACAATGAGCAGTTCTTC. J is TRBJ2-1 and V is TRBV2; 7 bases are shared with TRBD2. V was pared by 6 bases and J by 5 bases, with 4 bases of the junction left unmatched. This CDR3 region has 13 residues. The germline V gene has CDR1 SNHLY and CDR2 FYNNEI.

This chain uses TRBV7-8 with TRBJ1-5; D may be TRBD1 (6 bases). The V end was cut by 5 bases, the J end by 1 base, with 15 bases between. This CDR3 is 16 amino acids long. Looked up from germline, CDR1 is SGHVS and CDR2 is FQNEAQ. CDR3 DNA sequence: TGTGCCAGCAGCCGAAGGGGGGGAGTCAGCAATCAGCCCCAGCATTTT. The encoded protein is CASSRRGGVSNQPQHF.

This rearrangement joins TRBV6-6 to TRBJ2-5; D unclear. Germline loops: CDR1 MNHNY, CDR2 SVGAGI (reference sequence). The CDR3 has 14 residues. V was trimmed by 6 bases and J by 0 bases, leaving 11 bases between them. This chain's CDR3 is CASRASRDQETQYF. CDR3 DNA: TGTGCCAGCAGAGCTTCTAGAGACCAAGAGACCCAGTACTTC.

This clonotype was detected only a few times. This sequence joins TRBV6-1 and TRBJ1-2; 9 bases align to TRBD1. Germline assignment: CDR1 MNHNS and CDR2 SASEGT. The CDR3 totals 14 residues. Trimming at V came to 6 bases and at J to 8 bases, leaving 10 bases not matched to a gene. As DNA, the CDR3 is TGTGCCAGCAGAGGGGGACAGGGTTATGGGGGCTACACCTTC. Translated, it gives CASRGGQGYGGYTF.

This clonotype was picked up a small number of times. V and J are TRBV7-3 and TRBJ2-5, with 12 bases aligning to TRBD2. CDR1 is SGHTA, CDR2 FQGTGA, per germline. V was pared by 5 bases and J by 5 bases, with 6 bases of the junction left unmatched. The CDR3 is made up of 15 amino acids. CDR3 amino acids: CASSPLAGGSETQYF. Here the CDR3 DNA reads TGTGCCAGCAGCCCACTAGCGGGAGGATCGGAGACCCAGTACTTC. Using reference TRBV7-3 and TRBJ2-5 for the parts outside the CDR3, the full variable domain is GAGVSQTPSNKVTEKGKYVELRCDPISGHTALYWYRQSLGQGPEFLIYFQGTGAADDSGLPNDRFFAVRPEGSVSTLKIQRTERGDSAVYLCASSPLAGGSETQYFGPGTRLLVL.

The chain recombines TRBV20-1 with TRBJ1-1; TRBD1 agrees at 10 bases. The CDR3 has 12 amino acids. The V gene's germline CDR1 is DFQATT and CDR2 SNEGSKA (reference sequence). V trimming: 4 bases; J trimming: 7 bases; junction bases outside the gene matches: 3. The CDR3 region has the DNA TGCAGTGCTACGGGACAGGGGATTGAAGCTTTCTTT. Protein sequence: CSATGQGIEAFF.